This is a list of T cell receptor beta chains from one sample in a study of CD8 T cells in Susac syndrome. TCRdb redid the calling of the immunoSEQ multiplex PCR reads with MiXCR, one entry per CDR3 protein. The repertoire consists of 84,000 or so distinct CDR3 sequences, with over 90% occurring once and the leading ten covering roughly 0.5%. The sample consisted of CD8+ T cells from PBMCs. These receptors were collected from a human donor with Susac syndrome. Both conserved end residues are part of each CDR3. Each record gives: V gene, clone size, J gene, D gene, CDR3 protein, CDR3 DNA. D genes are given only for firm matches. A row's size may be missing; if present it is once, few, many or a size class.

TRBV19	NA	TRBJ1-2	NA	CASNRRDREIPGYTF	TGTGCCAGTAATCGCCGGGATCGGGAAATACCGGGCTACACCTTC
TRBV29-1	NA	TRBJ1-1	NA	CSVEDEGGTEAFF	TGCAGCGTTGAAGATGAGGGAGGCACTGAAGCTTTCTTT
TRBV9	NA	TRBJ2-1	NA	CASEGGGSSYNEQFF	TGTGCCAGTGAGGGGGGAGGCAGCTCCTACAATGAGCAGTTCTTC
TRBV7-9	once	TRBJ1-4	NA	CASRWDEKLFF	TGTGCCAGCAGATGGGATGAAAAACTGTTTTTT
TRBV3-1	NA	TRBJ2-1	NA	CASSQVSGGSNEQFF	TGTGCCAGCAGCCAAGTGTCTGGGGGTAGCAATGAGCAGTTCTTC
TRBV5-6	NA	TRBJ1-1	NA	CASSSNTNTEAFF	TGTGCCAGCAGCTCAAACACGAACACTGAAGCTTTCTTT
TRBV7-2	NA	TRBJ1-2	TRBD1	CASRETGTVSEGYTF	TGTGCCAGCAGAGAAACCGGGACAGTAAGCGAAGGCTACACCTTC
TRBV5-6	NA	TRBJ2-1	TRBD1	CASSPGTDYNEQFF	TGTGCCAGCAGTCCCGGGACAGACTACAATGAGCAGTTCTTC
TRBV30	NA	TRBJ2-5	NA	CAWSVEFQETQYF	TGTGCCTGGAGTGTAGAGTTCCAAGAGACCCAGTACTTC
TRBV5-4	NA	TRBJ2-7	NA	CASSWGMDEQYF	TGTGCCAGCAGCTGGGGGATGGACGAGCAGTACTTC
TRBV6-5	NA	TRBJ1-2	NA	CASTPGGHGYTF	TGTGCCAGCACCCCCGGGGGCCATGGCTACACCTTC
TRBV27	NA	TRBJ2-1	TRBD2	CASSYGTSGINEQFF	TGTGCCAGCAGTTATGGGACTAGCGGGATAAATGAGCAGTTCTTC
TRBV27	NA	TRBJ1-2	NA	CASSLNFANYGYTF	TGTGCCAGCAGCCTCAACTTTGCTAACTATGGCTACACCTTC
TRBV5-6	NA	TRBJ2-1	TRBD2	CASSPGLAGADEQFF	TGTGCCAGCAGCCCCGGACTAGCGGGAGCGGATGAGCAGTTCTTC
TRBV24-1	NA	TRBJ2-2	TRBD1	CATRDRNTGELFF	TGTGCCACCCGGGACAGGAACACCGGGGAGCTGTTTTTT
TRBV19	NA	TRBJ1-1	NA	CASSIGQANTEAFF	TGTGCCAGTAGTATAGGGCAAGCGAACACTGAAGCTTTCTTT
TRBV5-4	NA	TRBJ2-4	TRBD2	CASSRAGLAGADIQYF	TGTGCCAGCAGCCGAGCAGGGCTAGCGGGAGCAGACATTCAGTACTTC
TRBV27	NA	TRBJ2-3	NA	CASTEGPSVHTDTQYF	TGTGCCAGCACCGAAGGGCCTAGCGTACACACAGATACGCAGTATTTT
TRBV4-1	NA	TRBJ2-7	TRBD2	CASSYYGEGTYEQYF	TGCGCCAGCAGCTATTATGGGGAGGGCACCTACGAGCAGTACTTC
TRBV29-1	NA	TRBJ1-2	TRBD1	CSVGPDRGYGYTF	TGCAGCGTTGGCCCCGACAGGGGCTATGGCTACACCTTC
TRBV7-9	few	TRBJ1-1	NA	CASSFEYTEAFF	TGTGCCAGCAGCTTTGAGTACACTGAAGCTTTCTTT
TRBV25-1	NA	TRBJ1-1	NA	CASSESIGFTEAFF	TGTGCCAGCAGTGAAAGTATTGGATTCACTGAAGCTTTCTTT
TRBV28	NA	TRBJ2-3	TRBD2	CASSPRRLAGADTQYF	TGTGCCAGCAGTCCGCGGAGGCTAGCGGGAGCAGATACGCAGTATTTT
TRBV19	NA	TRBJ1-5	NA	CASSSSGTEAQPQHF	TGTGCCAGTAGTTCCTCGGGGACCGAAGCTCAGCCCCAGCATTTT
TRBV6-2/TRBV6-3	NA	TRBJ2-7	TRBD1	CASSYWTGTYEQYF	TGTGCCAGCAGTTATTGGACAGGGACCTACGAGCAGTACTTC
TRBV20-1	NA	TRBJ1-5	NA	CSARALTGGDNQPQHF	TGCAGTGCCAGGGCCCTTACAGGAGGGGATAATCAGCCCCAGCATTTT
TRBV4-1	NA	TRBJ2-1	NA	CASSQGSPPGEQFF	TGCGCCAGCAGCCAGGGTTCACCTCCAGGTGAGCAGTTCTTC
TRBV20-1	NA	TRBJ2-7	TRBD2	CSATSGAGGPYEQYF	TGCAGTGCTACCTCGGGGGCGGGAGGCCCCTACGAGCAGTACTTC
TRBV7-9	NA	TRBJ2-1	NA	CASFNNEQFF	TGTGCCAGTTTTAACAATGAGCAGTTCTTC
TRBV4-2	NA	TRBJ2-7	NA	CASTLLRDDYEQYF	TGTGCCAGCACTTTACTTAGGGACGACTACGAGCAGTACTTC
TRBV6-5	NA	TRBJ2-1	NA	CASSPGGALFF	TGTGCCAGCAGCCCCGGGGGCGCGTTGTTCTTC
TRBV4-1	NA	TRBJ1-1	NA	CASSQDSTVTEAFF	TGCGCCAGCAGCCAAGATTCCACGGTCACTGAAGCTTTCTTT
TRBV7-9	NA	TRBJ2-3	NA	CASSFGGSGTDTQYF	TGTGCCAGCAGCTTTGGAGGATCGGGCACAGATACGCAGTATTTT
TRBV7-9	NA	TRBJ1-2	NA	CASSLSPKRPDYGYTF	TGTGCCAGCAGCTTAAGTCCGAAGAGGCCCGACTATGGCTACACCTTC
TRBV4-3	NA	TRBJ2-7	TRBD1	CASSQAWTGFNEQYF	TGCGCCAGCAGCCAAGCATGGACAGGGTTCAACGAGCAGTACTTC
TRBV19	NA	TRBJ2-2	NA	CASSIGGRGTGELFF	TGTGCCAGTAGTATTGGGGGAAGGGGCACCGGGGAGCTGTTTTTT
TRBV28	NA	TRBJ2-7	NA	CASSLPKRGQYF	TGTGCCAGCAGTCTCCCGAAAAGGGGGCAGTACTTC
TRBV19	NA	TRBJ2-2	NA	CASTWGTNTGELFF	TGTGCCAGCACCTGGGGCACGAACACCGGGGAGCTGTTTTTT
TRBV29-1	NA	TRBJ2-1	NA	CSATGGTDSYNEQFF	TGCAGCGCAACGGGCGGGACTGACTCCTACAATGAGCAGTTCTTC
TRBV6-5	NA	TRBJ2-7	TRBD1	CASSSGTAYYEQYF	TGTGCCAGCTCTAGTGGGACAGCCTACTACGAGCAGTACTTC
TRBV7-9	NA	TRBJ2-7	NA	CASSAQTSFSYEQYF	TGTGCCAGCAGCGCCCAAACTAGCTTCAGCTACGAGCAGTACTTC
TRBV7-6	NA	TRBJ1-1	NA	CASSLVQGGAEAFF	TGTGCCAGCAGCTTAGTGCAGGGCGGAGCTGAAGCTTTCTTT
TRBV29-1	NA	TRBJ1-2	NA	CSVEGVGYTF	TGCAGCGTTGAGGGGGTGGGCTACACCTTC
TRBV2	NA	TRBJ2-7	NA	CASEGSRYEQYF	TGTGCCAGCGAGGGGAGTAGGTACGAGCAGTACTTC
TRBV15	NA	TRBJ1-5	NA	CATSRARGSGQPQHF	TGTGCCACCAGCAGAGCAAGGGGGTCCGGTCAGCCCCAGCATTTT
TRBV4-1	NA	TRBJ2-7	NA	CASSQDITRFSYEQYF	TGCGCCAGCAGCCAAGATATAACGAGATTCTCCTACGAGCAGTACTTC
TRBV5-6	NA	TRBJ2-5	NA	CASSSETILTETQYF	TGTGCCAGCAGCTCAGAAACAATTCTCACAGAGACCCAGTACTTC
TRBV20-1	NA	TRBJ2-2	NA	CSARDRGRDGYTGELFF	TGCAGTGCTAGAGATCGAGGAAGGGACGGCTACACCGGGGAGCTGTTTTTT
TRBV12-3/TRBV12-4	once	TRBJ2-1	NA	CASSLLDSYNEQFF	TGTGCCAGCAGTTTACTTGACTCGTACAATGAGCAGTTCTTC
TRBV20-1	once	TRBJ2-7	NA	CSARDAGVGYEQYF	TGCAGTGCTAGGGATGCAGGGGTAGGCTACGAGCAGTACTTC
TRBV5-6	NA	TRBJ1-5	TRBD1	CASSSGQINQPQHF	TGTGCCAGCAGCTCGGGACAGATCAATCAGCCCCAGCATTTT
TRBV27	NA	TRBJ1-5	NA	CASSSGPTVGYSNQPQHF	TGTGCCAGCAGTTCGGGGCCCACTGTGGGGTATAGCAATCAGCCCCAGCATTTT
TRBV7-6	NA	TRBJ2-5	TRBD2	CASSLSVNLGTSYGTQYF	TGTGCCAGCAGCTTGAGCGTTAACCTCGGGACTAGCTATGGGACCCAGTACTTC
TRBV3-1	NA	TRBJ1-1	TRBD1	CASSQEPGGWTEAFF	TGTGCCAGCAGCCAAGAACCAGGGGGATGGACTGAAGCTTTCTTT
TRBV6-2/TRBV6-3	NA	TRBJ1-2	TRBD1	CASSYGGTAYGYTF	TGTGCCAGCAGTTACGGGGGGACAGCTTATGGCTACACCTTC
TRBV30	NA	TRBJ2-3	TRBD2	CARTSGASTDTQYF	TGTGCTCGGACTAGCGGGGCTAGCACAGATACGCAGTATTTT
TRBV20-1	once	TRBJ2-6	TRBD2	CSAVVAGGSGANVLTF	TGCAGTGCTGTCGTAGCGGGGGGCTCTGGGGCCAACGTCCTGACTTTC
TRBV27	NA	TRBJ2-1	NA	CASNTAGPYNEQFF	TGTGCCAGCAATACGGCAGGGCCGTACAATGAGCAGTTCTTC
TRBV5-1	NA	TRBJ1-1	TRBD1	CAIRDREAFF	TGCGCCATACGGGACAGGGAAGCTTTCTTT
TRBV30	NA	TRBJ2-7	NA	CAWSVQVPGGEQYF	TGTGCCTGGAGTGTACAAGTGCCCGGAGGCGAGCAGTACTTC